The 8 T cell receptor beta chains reported below all come from one sample, sequenced in a study of T cell repertoires in cytomegalovirus infection. TCRdb recomputed calls from the reads with MiXCR, one row per CDR3 protein. The table has a few hundred thousand distinct CDR3 sequences, about 42% seen once. Their antigens remain unidentified. The starting material was cultured PBMCs, obtained from culture after CMV antigen stimulation. The receptors here all came from a human donor in good health (CMV status not recorded). Some clones in this sample may be carry-over from other donors' samples.

There are a few counts of this clonotype. The V and J genes are TRBV7-2 and TRBJ1-1; no clear D gene. Trimming removed 4 bases at V and 6 bases at J, with 15 bases between. CDR3 length equals 14 residues. In germline, CDR1 is SGHTA, CDR2 FQGNSA. The CDR3 reads CASSWRSGVAEAFF. For the CDR3, the DNA is TGTGCCAGCAGCTGGCGGTCGGGAGTCGCTGAAGCTTTCTTT. Filled out from reference TRBV7-2 and TRBJ1-1, the complete variable domain reads GAGVSQSPSNKVTEKGKDVELRCDPISGHTALYWYRQSLGQGLEFLIYFQGNSAPDKSGLPSDRFSAERTGGSVSTLTIQRTQQEDSAVYLCASSWRSGVAEAFFGQGTRLTVV.

The chain is built from TRBV12-3 or TRBV12-4 and TRBJ1-1; D not resolved. The CDR3 extends over 11 amino acids. V was cut by 5 bases and J by 5 bases, with 6 bases left in between. The CDR3 spells CASSHSTEAFF. CDR3 nucleotides: TGTGCCAGCAGTCATAGTACTGAAGCTTTCTTT.

The V and J genes are TRBV6-2 or TRBV6-3 and TRBJ1-1; D unclear. With 5 bases removed from V and 0 bases from J, the gap between germline ends came to 13 bases. Germline-derived CDR1 and CDR2 are MNHEY and SVGEGT. The CDR3 consists of 15 residues. The CDR3 sequence is CASSPGRSLNTEAFF. CDR3 nucleotides: TGTGCCAGCAGTCCCGGCAGGTCCTTGAACACTGAAGCTTTCTTT.

The chain carries TRBV27 and TRBJ2-7; 8 bases agree with TRBD1. CDR3 length equals 15 residues. Germline values: CDR1 MNHEY, CDR2 SMNVEV (reference sequence). With V trimmed by 6 bases and J by 4 bases, 11 bases remained unmatched. The DNA of the CDR3 is TGTGCCAGCAGGACCTTCCGGGACAGGTCTTACGAGCAGTACTTC. Its translation is CASRTFRDRSYEQYF.

V is TRBV6-2 or TRBV6-3 and J is TRBJ2-1, with 15 bases fitting TRBD2. Germline CDR1 and CDR2: MNHEY and SVGEGT. The V and J ends lost 6 bases and 7 bases, in that order; junction bases with no gene match: 7. This CDR3 is 16 amino acids long. CDR3 sequence (DNA): TGTGCCAGCAGGAGGACTAGCGGGGGGGCCAAGAATGAGCAGTTCTTC. Encoded protein: CASRRTSGGAKNEQFF.

The gene calls are TRBV11-2 and TRBJ1-1, with D maybe TRBD1 (5 bases). Trimming cost V 6 bases and J 1 base, with 12 bases left between them. CDR1 is SGHAT and CDR2 is FQNNGV in the germline V gene. The CDR3 extends over 14 amino acids. CDR3 loop: CASSGTFQNTEAFF. CDR3 DNA: TGTGCCAGCAGTGGGACCTTCCAGAACACTGAAGCTTTCTTT.

Written as DNA, the CDR3 is TGTGCCAGCACCAGAACGGGGACCGGGGAGCTGTTTTTT. It translates to CASTRTGTGELFF. The chain recombines TRBV6-6 with TRBJ2-2; a weak D match, TRBD2 (5 bases). Germline V gives CDR1 MNHNY, CDR2 SVGAGI (reference sequence). CDR3 length: 13 amino acids. Between the trimmed V and J ends, which lost 7 bases and 5 bases, there was a span of 11 bases.

The table lists this clonotype with a few counts. The V gene is TRBV6-5, the J gene TRBJ1-4; D not resolved. The V gene's germline CDR1 is MNHEY and CDR2 SVGAGI. V was shortened by 8 bases and J by 0 bases, with 10 bases between the two germline ends. This CDR3 has 14 residues. CDR3 sequence reads: CASAGAATNEKLFF. In DNA form, the CDR3 reads TGTGCCAGCGCAGGAGCTGCAACTAATGAAAAACTGTTTTTT.